This T cell receptor beta chain stems from a study of Graves' ophthalmopathy and Graves' hyperthyroidism (dated by TCRdb to the late 2010s). For context, the study as a whole: Peripheral blood was collected before any treatment was given, at the time of initial diagnosis. An independent validation cohort comprised around 20 hyperthyroidism patients and 15 to 17 patients who later progressed from hyperthyroidism to ophthalmopathy. Following sampling, methimazole starting at 30 mg daily was administered to hyperthyroidism patients, and high-dose intravenous methylprednisolone was administered to ophthalmopathy patients. To tell Graves' ophthalmopathy apart from Graves' hyperthyroidism, and to predict which patients would progress to ophthalmopathy, the study relied on TCR beta repertoire signatures. T-cell repertoires of thyroid tissue and blood were compared in about 6 hyperthyroidism patients. The roughly 91 discovery patients were randomly divided into training and test sets at a 7:3 ratio. In total, over 130 blood samples were TCR-sequenced: fewer than 50 ophthalmopathy, some 75 hyperthyroidism and roughly 17 hyperthyroidism-to-ophthalmopathy patients. A discovery set of 100 or so patients (43 ophthalmopathy, about 55 stable hyperthyroidism) was enrolled to explore V-J signatures distinguishing ophthalmopathy from hyperthyroidism.

This clonotype was recorded at least ten times. Its antigen target is currently unknown. The sample holds no much larger clone one base away, and base qualities are not on file. TCR beta CDR3 regions were amplified from RNA transcripts for repertoire sequencing. A first-round RT-PCR used HTBI primers with the Qiagen OneStep RT-PCR kit, followed by a second-round multiplex PCR, size selection and purification. The libraries underwent paired-end sequencing with 100 bp reads on an Illumina HiSeq2000. Concerning the study's data processing: SOAPnuke was used to process the reads, throwing out any read that had adapters, had uncalled bases, had a mean Phred below 15, or lacked an exact constant-primer or identifier match. COPE v1.2.5 was used to merge high-quality paired reads. Unique nucleotide sequences were defined as clonotypes and aligned to IMGT TRB V, D and J references using MiTCR v1.1. The analysis was limited to V-J combinations with a frequency above 0.0001, which together covered 99.2% of repertoires. For each V-J combination, a TCR clonal expansion and chaos score was defined as F50 clonal expansion divided by the chaos observed in the TCRdist matrix. Welch's t-statistics and random forest were used to reduce the features to 10 to 15 V-J combinations, which were then used as input to a naive Bayes classifier. The similarity between thyroid and blood repertoires was quantified using the Morisita-Horn index. In TCRdb, the public reads were trimmed at Q25 with fastp and aligned with MiXCR, with productive beta chains retained. Every distinct CDR3 protein forms one entry, paired with its most common genes and DNA. Clone size and V and J calls follow TCRdb, not the original study. This sample has a few hundred thousand distinct CDR3 sequences in its table, and under 25% of those were observed once. The ten largest clones represent 2.5% to 3.5% of the sample.

Study-wide findings and limitations: Among expanded thyroid clonotypes with frequency above 0.001, most also showed up in blood, which suggests that blood repertoires may reflect the thyroid immune response. No statistical method was used to set the sample size in advance, and the investigators knew which group each participant was assigned to. In validation, the model predicted ophthalmopathy progression with 70.59% sensitivity and less than 80% specificity; approximately 12 predicted patients were CT-confirmed with GO in a median of approximately 6.2 months. The 13-signature model separated ophthalmopathy from stable hyperthyroidism with around 90% sensitivity and less than 83% specificity in cross-validation, and 80%/75% in the test set.

Measured from the cysteine to the phenylalanine, the CDR3 is 13 residues long. The read is trimmed to its CDR3 DNA, 39 bases read in frame from base 1. Trimming leaves V shorter by 6 bases and J shorter by 6 bases, with the junction holding 6 bases beyond the gene matches. CDR1 and CDR2 are read off the germline V gene as SNHLY and FYNNEI. Stable hyperthyroidism was defined as no progression to ophthalmopathy within 18 months of follow-up. The hyperthyroidism patients were 18 to 65 years old and newly diagnosed, with a disease duration of less than 2 months. Anyone with other autoimmune diseases, uncontrolled infections, pregnancy or lactation was excluded from the study. Diagnosis was based on clinical symptoms, serum thyroxine, TRAb, thyroid ultrasound and orbital computed tomography. Using Ficoll-Paque density gradient centrifugation, PBMCs were isolated from 8.5 to 10 ml of fresh peripheral blood. Total RNA was extracted using Trizol reagent, and RNA quality was checked on an Agilent 2100 Bioanalyzer.

The specimen was peripheral blood. The source of this sequence is a woman between 18 and 29 years old with stable Graves' hyperthyroidism. Donor details come from another sample of the same person, matched by shared clones. This receptor chain uses TRBV2 and TRBJ2-7; TRBD1 matches 9 bases in the middle. The DNA sequence reads TGTGCCAGCAGCGGGACAGGGAAAGGCGAGCAGTACTTC. This translates into CASSGTGKGEQYF.